The 28 T cell receptor beta chains in this list originate from one sample, sequenced in a study of blood T cell repertoires in COVID-19 (dated by TCRdb to about 2020). The method was the immunoSEQ multiplex PCR assay. TCRdb obtained this table from immuneACCESS and retained in-frame rearrangements with V and J assigned. These tables miss some clones; where compared with another copy, unresolved V genes account for less than half of the shortfall, and the remainder is unexplained. Counted in this sample were around 220,000 clones; over 80% of them appeared once. Together, the top ten hold approximately 5% of the sample. The sequenced sample consisted of peripheral blood. All receptors come from a human donor in a cohort sampled during active COVID-19.

The chain carries TRBV28 and TRBJ1-1; TRBD1 is a possible D gene (6 bases). CDR3 length: 14 amino acids. V was cut by 6 bases and J by 3 bases, with 14 bases left in between. Germline CDR1 and CDR2: MDHEN and SYDVKM. CDR3 region: CASRSPGVDTEAFF. CDR3 sequence (DNA): TGTGCCAGCAGGTCCCCAGGGGTGGACACTGAAGCTTTCTTT.

V and J are TRBV29-1 and TRBJ2-4; TRBD1 might be the D (6 bases). The CDR3 spans 13 residues. In germline, CDR1 is SQVTM, CDR2 ANQGSEA. V was pared by 5 bases and J by 1 base, with 9 bases between. CDR3 region: CSVRDTAKNIQYF. The DNA for the CDR3 is TGCAGCGTTCGGGACACGGCCAAAAACATTCAGTACTTC.

The chain uses TRBV6-5 and TRBJ2-7; 9 positions match TRBD2. This CDR3 has 15 residues. Looked up from germline, CDR1 is MNHEY and CDR2 is SVGAGI. The V segment lost 7 bases and the J segment 0 bases; nucleotides outside the gene matches: 7. The CDR3 loop reads CASTLGLASSYEQYF. CDR3 sequence (DNA): TGTGCCAGCACCCTCGGACTAGCGAGCTCCTACGAGCAGTACTTC.

This chain connects TRBV6-6 to TRBJ2-1; 7 bases are shared with TRBD2. The CDR3 length is 15 residues. Germline assignment: CDR1 MNHNY and CDR2 SVGAGI (reference sequence). The junction had 8 bases not matched to a gene; V was cut back by 5 bases and J by 4 bases. The CDR3 DNA reads TGTGCCAGCAGTCTAGGTGGTAGCGGGTACAATGAGCAGTTCTTC. Its protein product is CASSLGGSGYNEQFF.

The CDR3 sequence is CASSLEFRGSGEQYF. In DNA, the CDR3 is TGCGCCAGCAGCTTGGAATTTAGGGGTTCTGGGGAGCAGTACTTC. The rearrangement links TRBV5-1 to TRBJ2-7; possibly TRBD1 for D (5 bases). The CDR3 runs 15 residues. Per germline, CDR1 SGHRS and CDR2 YFSETQ. The V end lost 0 bases, the J end lost 7 bases, and 17 bases lay between the germline ends.

The V call is TRBV19, the J call TRBJ1-2, with D perhaps TRBD1 (6 bases). From germline, CDR1 is LNHDA and CDR2 SQIVND (reference sequence). This CDR3 is 13 amino acids long. Trimming cost V 5 bases and J 9 bases, with 16 bases left between them. CDR3 in amino acids: CASSLLRQDSYTF. CDR3 nucleotide sequence: TGTGCCAGTAGTCTCCTCCGACAGGATAGCTACACCTTC.

The rearrangement links TRBV30 to TRBJ1-2, with 7 bases fitting TRBD1. Germline V CDR1 and CDR2: GTSNPN, SVGIG (reference sequence). V was pared by 5 bases and J by 8 bases, with 11 bases of the junction left unmatched. The CDR3 contains 13 residues. CDR3: CAWQGPGGGGYTF. The DNA for the CDR3 is TGTGCCTGGCAAGGCCCAGGGGGTGGCGGCTACACCTTC.

The rearrangement uses TRBV3-1 (or the pseudogene TRBV3-2) and TRBJ1-6, with unresolved D. Trimming left V 0 bases short and J 7 bases short, with 10 bases between. Germline CDR1 and CDR2: LGHDT and YNNKEL (reference sequence). The CDR3 is made up of 15 amino acids. This CDR3 is CASSQDAAENSPLHF. DNA for the CDR3: TGTGCCAGCAGCCAAGATGCGGCGGAAAATTCACCCCTCCACTTT.

Points on this clone: This sample also contains other DNA sequences that code for the same CDR3. The chain couples TRBV6-5 to TRBJ2-7; 8 bases match TRBD1. The CDR3 runs to 15 residues. Trimming removed 5 bases from V and 0 bases from J; junction bases left unmatched: 6. Per germline, CDR1 MNHEY and CDR2 SVGAGI. DNA of the CDR3: TGTGCCAGCAGTCTGCAGGGGGCGAGCTCCTACGAGCAGTACTTC. Protein sequence: CASSLQGASSYEQYF.

The chain joins TRBV14 to TRBJ2-7; 8 bases match TRBD1. The junction had 14 bases not matched to a gene; V was cut back by 0 bases and J by 7 bases. The CDR3 totals 17 residues. Looked up from germline, CDR1 is SGHDN and CDR2 is FVKESK. This CDR3 is CASSQDTVRTGMREQYF. The DNA for the CDR3 is TGTGCCAGCAGCCAAGATACGGTTCGGACAGGGATGAGGGAGCAGTACTTC.

The rearrangement uses TRBV18 and TRBJ1-4; 9 bases map to TRBD1. After removal of 3 bases from V and 2 bases from J, the junction contained 4 bases not matched to a gene. CDR1 and CDR2 from the germline V gene are KGHSH and LQKENI. The CDR3 is 16 residues long. For the CDR3, the DNA is TGTGCCAGCTCACCGATTACAGGGGGCACTAATGAAAAACTGTTTTTT. Its protein product is CASSPITGGTNEKLFF.

The chain carries TRBV5-5 and TRBJ1-1; 8 positions agree with TRBD1. With V trimmed by 4 bases and J by 3 bases, 5 bases remained unmatched. Germline lookup yields CDR1 SGHKS and CDR2 YYEKEE (reference sequence). The CDR3 is made up of 14 amino acids. CDR3 coding DNA: TGTGCCAGCAGCGTACAGGGGGAGGACACTGAAGCTTTCTTT. Its protein is CASSVQGEDTEAFF.

The chain recombines TRBV2 with TRBJ1-4, with 8 bases aligning to TRBD1. V shed 6 bases, J shed 4 bases, and the junction held 16 bases outside the gene matches. The CDR3 totals 18 residues. The germline gives CDR1 SNHLY, CDR2 FYNNEI. The CDR3 spells CASSVRGPENFYNEKLFF. CDR3 nucleotides: TGTGCCAGCAGCGTCAGGGGGCCAGAAAATTTTTATAATGAAAAACTGTTTTTT.

This chain connects TRBV3-1 (or the pseudogene TRBV3-2) to TRBJ2-7, with TRBD1 identical over 7 bases. Trimming at V came to 4 bases and at J to 5 bases, leaving 8 bases not matched to a gene. Germline CDR1 and CDR2: LGHDT and YNNKEL (reference sequence). The CDR3 is 14 amino acids. The CDR3 is CASSPDRVVHEQYF. CDR3 nucleotides: TGTGCCAGCAGCCCCGACAGGGTAGTCCACGAGCAGTACTTC.

This clone was seen more than once but under ten times. The gene calls are TRBV19 and TRBJ1-1, with D unclear. The CDR3 length is 14 residues. The V gene lost 3 bases and the J gene lost 1 base, with 9 bases spanning the gap. The germline CDR1 and CDR2 sequences are LNHDA and SQIVND (reference sequence). CDR3 amino acids: CASSMLTENTEAFF. The CDR3, as DNA: TGTGCCAGTAGTATGTTAACAGAGAACACTGAAGCTTTCTTT.

The chain recombines TRBV10-3 with TRBJ1-4; 7 bases line up with TRBD1. CDR1 ENHRY and CDR2 SYGVKD come from the germline V gene. This CDR3 region has 16 residues. Trimming cost V 11 bases and J 4 bases; bases outside gene matches: 16. As DNA, the CDR3 is TGTGCCCTCAACGAGGACAGGTCCCCTCGTAATGAAAAACTGTTTTTT. This encodes CALNEDRSPRNEKLFF.

This sequence joins TRBV5-1 and TRBJ2-2; D is perhaps TRBD1 (6 bases). The CDR3 extends over 15 amino acids. Germline V lookup: CDR1 SGHRS, CDR2 YFSETQ. V was pared by 4 bases and J by 2 bases, with 12 bases between. The CDR3 nucleotides are TGCGCCAGCAGCGTAGGACAGATCAACACCGGGGAGCTGTTTTTT. Residues: CASSVGQINTGELFF. The whole variable domain, filled in from reference TRBV5-1 and TRBJ2-2, reads KAGVTQTPRYLIKTRGQQVTLSCSPISGHRSVSWYQQTPGQGLQFLFEYFSETQRNKGNFPGRFSGRQFSNSRSEMNVSTLELGDSALYLCASSVGQINTGELFFGEGSRLTVL.

This clone was seen only once. This rearrangement joins TRBV5-4 to TRBJ2-5; TRBD2 might be the D (6 bases). The CDR3 sequence is 14 residues long. Germline V gives CDR1 SGHNT, CDR2 YYREEE (reference sequence). The V end was cut by 0 bases, the J end by 4 bases, with 10 bases between. The CDR3 region is CASSLELEGETQYF. In DNA, the CDR3 is TGTGCCAGCAGCTTGGAGTTGGAGGGAGAGACCCAGTACTTC.

The V and J genes are TRBV19 and TRBJ1-1; TRBD1 matches at 10 bases. The CDR3 covers 14 residues. CDR1 and CDR2 from the germline V gene are LNHDA and SQIVND (reference sequence). V shed 3 bases and J 7 bases; nucleotides not matched to a gene: 5. The CDR3 DNA reads TGTGCCAGTAGTATGCGGACAGGGGGAAATGAAGCTTTCTTT. Residues: CASSMRTGGNEAFF. Full variable domain (outside the CDR3, taken from reference TRBV19 and TRBJ1-1): DGGITQSPKYLFRKEGQNVTLSCEQNLNHDAMYWYRQDPGQGLRLIYYSQIVNDFQKGDIAEGYSVSREKKESFPLTVTSAQKNPTAFYLCASSMRTGGNEAFFGQGTRLTVV.

This clone was observed once. The CDR3 reads CASSLAWRGEQYF. In DNA form, the CDR3 reads TGCGCCAGCAGCTTGGCCTGGCGAGGCGAGCAGTACTTC. This chain connects TRBV5-1 to TRBJ2-7; D not resolved. Trimming shortened V by 0 bases and J by 6 bases, and 10 bases separated the two germline ends. Germline CDR1 SGHRS, CDR2 YFSETQ. There are 13 residues in the CDR3.

The table lists this clone with a few counts. The gene calls are TRBV15 and TRBJ2-1; 12 bases align to TRBD2. Germline CDR1 and CDR2: LNHNV and YYDKDF (reference sequence). This CDR3 contains 20 residues. Trimming removed 3 bases from V and 7 bases from J; junction bases left unmatched: 19. This CDR3 reads CATSRGGRPSGRAPGNEQFF. The CDR3, as DNA: TGTGCCACCAGCAGGGGGGGACGGCCTAGCGGGAGGGCCCCTGGGAATGAGCAGTTCTTC.

The chain employs TRBV30 and TRBJ2-7; 8 bases map to TRBD2. Germline V gene data show CDR1 as GTSNPN and CDR2 as SVGIG (reference sequence). V was clipped by 2 bases and J by 4 bases; unmatched bases: 7. The CDR3 sequence is 14 residues long. The CDR3 sequence is CAWSIPGGWYEQYF. For the CDR3, the DNA is TGTGCCTGGAGTATTCCGGGAGGGTGGTACGAGCAGTACTTC.

The chain couples TRBV7-6 to TRBJ1-3; TRBD1 agrees at 7 bases. Germline CDR1 and CDR2: SGHVS and FNYEAQ. V lost 5 bases, J lost 4 bases, and 8 bases stayed unmatched. This CDR3 spans 15 amino acids. CDR3 in amino acids: CASSPTTGNGNTIYF. The CDR3 bases are TGTGCCAGCAGCCCCACGACAGGGAACGGAAACACCATATATTTT.

The DNA of the CDR3 is TGTGCCTGGGGGGTGAGCGCGGGAGGCTACGAGCAGTACTTC. It yields the protein CAWGVSAGGYEQYF. This chain joins TRBV30 and TRBJ2-7; 8 bases are a match to TRBD2. V lost 5 bases, J lost 3 bases, and 9 bases stayed unmatched. There are 14 residues in the CDR3. CDR1 GTSNPN and CDR2 SVGIG come from the germline V gene (reference sequence).

The V gene is TRBV21-1, the J gene TRBJ1-5. TRBV21-1 is a recognized pseudogene. The CDR3 is 16 residues long. CDR3 amino acids: CASTPPGGQSNQPQHF. The CDR3 bases are TGTGCCAGCACCCCACCGGGGGGGCAGAGCAATCAGCCCCAGCATTTT.

The rearrangement uses TRBV4-3 and TRBJ2-1, with 10 bases fitting TRBD2. Germline V gene sequence: CDR1 LGHNA, CDR2 YSLEER. The CDR3 extends over 18 amino acids. With 4 bases clipped from V and 0 bases from J, the junction kept 9 bases outside the gene matches. The CDR3 is CASSPLAGEGLSYNEQFF. The CDR3 DNA reads as TGCGCCAGCAGCCCCCTAGCGGGGGAAGGACTCTCCTACAATGAGCAGTTCTTC.

V is TRBV19 and J is TRBJ2-6; 11 positions agree with TRBD1. The CDR3 loop spans 17 amino acids. Germline values: CDR1 LNHDA, CDR2 SQIVND (reference sequence). The V and J ends lost 5 bases and 3 bases, in that order; junction bases with no gene match: 6. The CDR3 DNA follows: TGTGCCAGTAGTGTAGGACAGGGGGCGCTTGGGGCCAACGTCCTGACTTTC. Translating gives CASSVGQGALGANVLTF.

The rearrangement links TRBV6-2 or TRBV6-3 to TRBJ1-1; 7 nucleotides match TRBD1. The CDR3 is 14 amino acids. Germline-derived CDR1 and CDR2 are MNHEY and SVGEGT. The V gene end was trimmed by 4 bases and the J gene end by 1 base; junction bases not matched to a gene: 3. DNA for the CDR3: TGTGCCAGCAGTTCCCAGGGGGGGAACACTGAAGCTTTCTTT. Translated: CASSSQGGNTEAFF.